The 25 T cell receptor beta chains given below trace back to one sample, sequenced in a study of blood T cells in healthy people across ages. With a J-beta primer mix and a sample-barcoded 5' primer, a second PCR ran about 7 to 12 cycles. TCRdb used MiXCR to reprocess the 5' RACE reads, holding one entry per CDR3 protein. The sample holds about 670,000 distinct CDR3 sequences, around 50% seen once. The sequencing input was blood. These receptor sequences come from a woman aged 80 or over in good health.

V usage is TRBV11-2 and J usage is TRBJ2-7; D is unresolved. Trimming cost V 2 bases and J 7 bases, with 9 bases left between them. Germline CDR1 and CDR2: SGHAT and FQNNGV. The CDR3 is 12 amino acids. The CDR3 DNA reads TGTGCCAGCAGCTTAATCAACGATGAGCAGTACTTC. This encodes CASSLINDEQYF.

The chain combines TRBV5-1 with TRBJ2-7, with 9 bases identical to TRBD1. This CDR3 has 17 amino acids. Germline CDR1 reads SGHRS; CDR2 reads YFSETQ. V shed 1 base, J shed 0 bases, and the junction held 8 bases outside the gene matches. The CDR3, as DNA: TGCGCCAGCAGCTTGACTGAAACAGGGGGCAGCTCCTACGAGCAGTACTTC. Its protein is CASSLTETGGSSYEQYF.

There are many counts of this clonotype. CDR3 region: CASSQDKASGARTYNEQFF. CDR3 DNA: TGCGCCAGCAGCCAAGATAAGGCGTCGGGGGCCAGAACCTACAATGAGCAGTTCTTC. The chain is built from TRBV4-1 and TRBJ2-1; D could derive from TRBD1 or TRBD2 (6 bases each). Trimming stripped 0 bases from V and 2 bases from J, with 20 bases between. Germline V CDR1 and CDR2: MGHRA, YSYEKL. The CDR3 is made up of 19 amino acids.

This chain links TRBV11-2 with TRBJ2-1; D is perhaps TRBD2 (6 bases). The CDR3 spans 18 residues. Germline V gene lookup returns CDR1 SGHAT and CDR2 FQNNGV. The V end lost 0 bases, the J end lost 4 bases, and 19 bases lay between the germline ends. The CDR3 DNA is TGTGCCAGCAGCTTAGATGCGGTGGGGACTCAGACTTACAATGAGCAGTTCTTC. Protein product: CASSLDAVGTQTYNEQFF.

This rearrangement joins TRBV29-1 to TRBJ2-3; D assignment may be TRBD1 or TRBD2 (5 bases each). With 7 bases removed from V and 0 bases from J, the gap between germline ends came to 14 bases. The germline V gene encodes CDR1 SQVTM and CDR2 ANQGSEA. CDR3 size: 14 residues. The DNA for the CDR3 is TGCAGCGCCCAGGTGGGGGAGAGCACAGATACGCAGTATTTT. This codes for CSAQVGESTDTQYF.

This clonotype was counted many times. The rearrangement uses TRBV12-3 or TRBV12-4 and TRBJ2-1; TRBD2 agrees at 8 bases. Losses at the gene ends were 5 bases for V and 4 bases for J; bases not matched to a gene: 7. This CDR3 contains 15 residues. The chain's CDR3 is CASSNLAGTYNEQFF. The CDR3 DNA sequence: TGTGCCAGCAGTAATTTAGCGGGGACGTACAATGAGCAGTTCTTC.

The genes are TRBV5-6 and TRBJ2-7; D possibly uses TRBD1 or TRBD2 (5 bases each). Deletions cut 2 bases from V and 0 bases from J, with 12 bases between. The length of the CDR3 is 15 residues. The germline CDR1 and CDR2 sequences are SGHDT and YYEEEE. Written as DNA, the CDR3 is TGTGCCAGCAGCTTTGAGAGGGGAGCCTCCTACGAGCAGTACTTC. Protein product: CASSFERGASYEQYF.

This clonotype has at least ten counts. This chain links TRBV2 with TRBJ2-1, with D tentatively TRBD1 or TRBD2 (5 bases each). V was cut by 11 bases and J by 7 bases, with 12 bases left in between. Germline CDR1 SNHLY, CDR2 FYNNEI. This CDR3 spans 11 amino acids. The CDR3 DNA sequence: TGTGCCGACGGGGACGGGAATGAGCAGTTCTTC. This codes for CADGDGNEQFF.

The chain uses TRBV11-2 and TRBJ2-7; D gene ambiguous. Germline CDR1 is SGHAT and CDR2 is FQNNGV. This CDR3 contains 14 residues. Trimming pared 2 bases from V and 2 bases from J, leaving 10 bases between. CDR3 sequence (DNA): TGTGCCAGCAGCTTACTAGATCCCACCTACGAGCAGTACTTC. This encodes CASSLLDPTYEQYF.

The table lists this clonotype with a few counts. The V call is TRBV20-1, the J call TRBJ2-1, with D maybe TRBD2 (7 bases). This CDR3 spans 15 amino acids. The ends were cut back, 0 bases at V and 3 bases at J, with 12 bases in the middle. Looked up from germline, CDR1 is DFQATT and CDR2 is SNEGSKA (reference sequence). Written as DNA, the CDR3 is TGCAGTGCTAGAGATCGGCGGGGGCTCTACAATGAGCAGTTCTTC. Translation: CSARDRRGLYNEQFF.

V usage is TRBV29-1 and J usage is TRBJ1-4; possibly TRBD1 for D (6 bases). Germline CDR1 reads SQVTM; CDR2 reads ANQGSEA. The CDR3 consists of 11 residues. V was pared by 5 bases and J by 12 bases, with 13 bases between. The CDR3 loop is CSVLAGEELFF. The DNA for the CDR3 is TGCAGCGTTCTGGCAGGGGAAGAACTGTTTTTT.

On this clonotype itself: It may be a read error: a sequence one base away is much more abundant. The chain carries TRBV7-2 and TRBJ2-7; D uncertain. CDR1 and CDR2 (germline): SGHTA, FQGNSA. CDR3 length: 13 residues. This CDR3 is CASSFRSPYERYF. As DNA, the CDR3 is TGTGCCAGCAGCTTTAGAAGTCCCTACGAGCGGTACTTC.

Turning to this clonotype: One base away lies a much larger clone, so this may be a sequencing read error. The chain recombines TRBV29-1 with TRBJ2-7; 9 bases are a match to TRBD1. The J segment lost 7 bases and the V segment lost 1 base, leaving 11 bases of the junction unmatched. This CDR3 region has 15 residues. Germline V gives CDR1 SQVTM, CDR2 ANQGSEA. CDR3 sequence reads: CSVEGIRDRVNEQYF. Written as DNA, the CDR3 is TGCAGCGTTGAAGGAATTCGGGACAGGGTAAATGAGCAGTACTTC.

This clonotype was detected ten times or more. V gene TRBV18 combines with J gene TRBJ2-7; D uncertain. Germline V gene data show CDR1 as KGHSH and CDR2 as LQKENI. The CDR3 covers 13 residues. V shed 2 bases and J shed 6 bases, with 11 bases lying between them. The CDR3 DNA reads TGTGCCAGCTCACCATCGGGCTTAACCGAGCAGTACTTC. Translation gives CASSPSGLTEQYF.

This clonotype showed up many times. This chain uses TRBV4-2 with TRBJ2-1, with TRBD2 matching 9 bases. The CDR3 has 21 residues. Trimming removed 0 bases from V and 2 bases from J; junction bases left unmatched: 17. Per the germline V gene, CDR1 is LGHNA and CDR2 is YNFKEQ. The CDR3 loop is CASSQDKASGVPRGAYNEQFF. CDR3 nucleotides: TGTGCCAGCAGCCAAGATAAGGCTAGCGGGGTTCCCAGGGGCGCCTACAATGAGCAGTTCTTC.

Here the CDR3 reads CASSQGRAGWNEQFF. Here the CDR3 DNA reads TGCGCCAGCAGCCAAGGACGAGCGGGTTGGAATGAGCAGTTCTTC. This rearrangement joins TRBV5-1 to TRBJ2-1; possibly TRBD2 for D (6 bases). The germline CDR1 and CDR2 sequences are SGHRS and YFSETQ. The CDR3 has 15 residues. V was clipped by 4 bases and J by 7 bases, with 18 bases between them.

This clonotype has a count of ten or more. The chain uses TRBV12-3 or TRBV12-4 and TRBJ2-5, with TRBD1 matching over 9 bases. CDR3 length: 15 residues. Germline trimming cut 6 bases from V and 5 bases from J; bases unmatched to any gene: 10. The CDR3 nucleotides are TGTGCCAGCAGGCGCCGACAGGGGGTTTTTGAGACCCAGTACTTC. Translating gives CASRRRQGVFETQYF.

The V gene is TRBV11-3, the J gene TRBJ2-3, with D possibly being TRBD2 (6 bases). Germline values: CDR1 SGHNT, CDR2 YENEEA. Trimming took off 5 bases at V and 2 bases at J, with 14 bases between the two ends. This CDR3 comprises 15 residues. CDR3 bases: TGTGCCAGCAGCAAGGGGCGGGATAACACAGATACGCAGTATTTT. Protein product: CASSKGRDNTDTQYF. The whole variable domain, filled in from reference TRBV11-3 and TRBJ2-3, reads EAGVVQSPRYKIIEKKQPVAFWCNPISGHNTLYWYLQNLGQGPELLIRYENEEAVDDSQLPKDRFSAERLKGVDSTLKIQPAELGDSAVYLCASSKGRDNTDTQYFGPGTRLTVL.

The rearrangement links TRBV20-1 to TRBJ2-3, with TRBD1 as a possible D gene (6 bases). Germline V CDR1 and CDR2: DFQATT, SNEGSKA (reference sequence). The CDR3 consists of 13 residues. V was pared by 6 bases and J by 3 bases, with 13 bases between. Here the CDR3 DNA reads TGCAGTGCCCCGGTGAGGGGGACAGATACGCAGTATTTT. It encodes CSAPVRGTDTQYF.

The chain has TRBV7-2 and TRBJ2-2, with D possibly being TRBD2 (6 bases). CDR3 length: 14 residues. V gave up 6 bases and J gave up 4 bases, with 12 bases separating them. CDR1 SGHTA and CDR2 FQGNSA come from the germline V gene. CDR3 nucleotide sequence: TGTGCCAGCAGAGCCGGGGACTTCACCGGGGAGCTGTTTTTT. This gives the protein CASRAGDFTGELFF.

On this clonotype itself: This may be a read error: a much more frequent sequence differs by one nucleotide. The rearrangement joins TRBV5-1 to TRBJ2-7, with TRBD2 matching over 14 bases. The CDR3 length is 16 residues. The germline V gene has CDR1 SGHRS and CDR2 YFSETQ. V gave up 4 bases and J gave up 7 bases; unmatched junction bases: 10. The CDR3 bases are TGCGCCAGCAGCCCGACTAGCGGGAGGGCGGGTAATGAGCAGTACTTC. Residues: CASSPTSGRAGNEQYF.

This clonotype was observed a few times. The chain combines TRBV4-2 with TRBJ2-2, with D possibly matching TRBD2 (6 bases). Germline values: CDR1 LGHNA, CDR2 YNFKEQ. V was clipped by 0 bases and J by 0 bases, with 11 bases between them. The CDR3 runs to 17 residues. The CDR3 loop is CASSQDRGRTNTGELFF. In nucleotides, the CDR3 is TGTGCCAGCAGCCAAGATCGAGGGAGGACGAACACCGGGGAGCTGTTTTTT.

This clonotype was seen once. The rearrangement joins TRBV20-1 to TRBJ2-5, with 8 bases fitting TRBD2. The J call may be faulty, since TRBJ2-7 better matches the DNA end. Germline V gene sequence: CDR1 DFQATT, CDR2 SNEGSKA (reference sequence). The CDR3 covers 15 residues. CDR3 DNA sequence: TGCAGTGCTAGAGACGAGAGCGGGAGAATTTACGAGCAGTACTTC. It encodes CSARDESGRIYEQYF.

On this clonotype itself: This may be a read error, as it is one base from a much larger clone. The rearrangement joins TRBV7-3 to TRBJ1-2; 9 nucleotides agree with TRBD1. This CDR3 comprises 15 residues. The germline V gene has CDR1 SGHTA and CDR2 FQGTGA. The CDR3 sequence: CAGSLIQGTGSGYTF. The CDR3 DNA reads TGTGCCGGCAGCTTAATACAGGGGACAGGGAGCGGCTACACCTTC.

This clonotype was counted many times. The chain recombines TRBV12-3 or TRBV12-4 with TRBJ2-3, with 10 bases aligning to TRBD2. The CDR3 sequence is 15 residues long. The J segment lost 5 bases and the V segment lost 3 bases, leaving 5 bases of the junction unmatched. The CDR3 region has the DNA TGTGCCAGCAGTTTCGGGGCTAGCGGGGGAGATACGCAGTATTTT. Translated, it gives CASSFGASGGDTQYF.